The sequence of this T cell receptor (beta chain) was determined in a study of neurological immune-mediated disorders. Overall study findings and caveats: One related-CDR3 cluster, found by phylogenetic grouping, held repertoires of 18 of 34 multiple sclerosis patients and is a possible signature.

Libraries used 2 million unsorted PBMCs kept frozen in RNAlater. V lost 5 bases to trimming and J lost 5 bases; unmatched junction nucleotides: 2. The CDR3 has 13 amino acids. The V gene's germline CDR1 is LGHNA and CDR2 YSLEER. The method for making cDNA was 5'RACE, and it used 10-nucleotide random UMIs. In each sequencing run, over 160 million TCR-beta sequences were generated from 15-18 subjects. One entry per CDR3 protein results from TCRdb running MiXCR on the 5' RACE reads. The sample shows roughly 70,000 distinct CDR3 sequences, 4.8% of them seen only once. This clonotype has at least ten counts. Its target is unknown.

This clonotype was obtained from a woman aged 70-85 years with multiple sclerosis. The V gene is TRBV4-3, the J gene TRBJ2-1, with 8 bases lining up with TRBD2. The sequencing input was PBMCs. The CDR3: CASSGLANNEQFF. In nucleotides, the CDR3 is TGCGCCAGCAGCGGACTAGCTAACAATGAGCAGTTCTTC.